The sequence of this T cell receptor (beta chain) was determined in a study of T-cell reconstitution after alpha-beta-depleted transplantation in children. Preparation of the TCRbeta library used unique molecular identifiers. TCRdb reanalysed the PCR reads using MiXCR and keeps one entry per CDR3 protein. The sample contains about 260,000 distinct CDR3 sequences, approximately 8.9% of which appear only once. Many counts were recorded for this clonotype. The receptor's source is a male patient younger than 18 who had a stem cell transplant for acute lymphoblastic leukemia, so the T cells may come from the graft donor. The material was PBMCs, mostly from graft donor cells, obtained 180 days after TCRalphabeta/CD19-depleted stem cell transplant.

The CDR3 DNA is TGTGCCAGCAGCTTAACTCTCCTCACCGGGGAGCTGTTTTTT. As protein: CASSLTLLTGELFF. The rearrangement links TRBV7-3 to TRBJ2-2; the D is unclear. CDR3 length: 14 amino acids. The germline V gene has CDR1 SGHTA and CDR2 FQGTGA. The V end was cut by 0 bases, the J end by 4 bases, with 6 bases between.